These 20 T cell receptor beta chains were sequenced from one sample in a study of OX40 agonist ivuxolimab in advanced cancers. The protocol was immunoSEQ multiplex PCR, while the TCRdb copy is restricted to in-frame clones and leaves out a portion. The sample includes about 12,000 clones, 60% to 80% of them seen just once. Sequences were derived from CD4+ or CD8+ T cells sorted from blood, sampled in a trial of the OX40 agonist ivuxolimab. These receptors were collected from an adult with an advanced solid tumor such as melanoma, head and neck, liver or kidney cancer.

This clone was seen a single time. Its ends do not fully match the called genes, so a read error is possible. CDR3 DNA: TGCGCCAGCAGCCCCACGTCTGGTTCGTTTCAGCCCCAGCATTTT. Its protein product is CASSPTSGSFQPQHF. This chain connects TRBV5-4 to TRBJ1-5; D gene uncertain. The CDR3 contains 15 residues. CDR1 and CDR2 from the germline V gene are SGHNT and YYREEE (reference sequence).

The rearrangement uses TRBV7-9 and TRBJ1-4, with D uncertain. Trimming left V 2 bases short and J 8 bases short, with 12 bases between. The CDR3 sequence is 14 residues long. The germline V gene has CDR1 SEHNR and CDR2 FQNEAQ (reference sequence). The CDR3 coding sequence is TGTGCCAGCAGCTTACGGGAGGGAGGGGAAAAACTGTTTTTT. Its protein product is CASSLREGGEKLFF.

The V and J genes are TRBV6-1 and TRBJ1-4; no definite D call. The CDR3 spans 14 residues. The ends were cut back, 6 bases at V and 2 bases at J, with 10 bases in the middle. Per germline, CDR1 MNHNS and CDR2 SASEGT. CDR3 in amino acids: CASRPDTTNEKLFF. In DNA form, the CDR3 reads TGTGCCAGCAGGCCTGACACTACTAATGAAAAACTGTTTTTT.

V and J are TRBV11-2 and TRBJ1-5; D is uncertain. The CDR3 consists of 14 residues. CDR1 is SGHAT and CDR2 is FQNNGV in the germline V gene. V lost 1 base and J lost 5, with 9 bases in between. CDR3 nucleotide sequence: TGTGCCAGCAGCTTAGGAGAGGTGGATCAGCCCCAGCATTTT. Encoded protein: CASSLGEVDQPQHF.

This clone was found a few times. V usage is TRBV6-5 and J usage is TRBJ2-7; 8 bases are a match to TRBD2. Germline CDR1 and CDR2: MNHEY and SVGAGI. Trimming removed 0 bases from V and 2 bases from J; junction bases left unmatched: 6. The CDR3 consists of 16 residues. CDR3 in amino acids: CASSYSSGGGPYEQYF. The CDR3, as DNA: TGTGCCAGCAGTTACTCGTCCGGGGGGGGGCCCTACGAGCAGTACTTC.

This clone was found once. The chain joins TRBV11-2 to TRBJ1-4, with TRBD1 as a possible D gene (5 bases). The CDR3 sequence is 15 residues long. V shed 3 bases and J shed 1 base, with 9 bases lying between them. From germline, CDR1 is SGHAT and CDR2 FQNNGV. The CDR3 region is CASSFQGETNEKLFF. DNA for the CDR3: TGTGCCAGCAGCTTTCAGGGTGAAACTAATGAAAAACTGTTTTTT.

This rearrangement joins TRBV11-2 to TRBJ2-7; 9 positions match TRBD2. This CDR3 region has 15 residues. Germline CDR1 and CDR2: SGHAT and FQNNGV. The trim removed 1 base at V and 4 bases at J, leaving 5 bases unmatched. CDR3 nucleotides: TGTGCCAGCAGCTTAGCCGCGGGGGGGGTATACGAGCAGTACTTC. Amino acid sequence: CASSLAAGGVYEQYF.

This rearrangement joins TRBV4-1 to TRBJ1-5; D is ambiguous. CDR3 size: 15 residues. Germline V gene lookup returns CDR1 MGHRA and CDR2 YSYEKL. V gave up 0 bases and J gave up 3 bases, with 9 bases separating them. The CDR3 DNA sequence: TGCGCCAGCAGCCAAGAGACCCAAATCAATCAGCCCCAGCATTTT. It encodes CASSQETQINQPQHF.

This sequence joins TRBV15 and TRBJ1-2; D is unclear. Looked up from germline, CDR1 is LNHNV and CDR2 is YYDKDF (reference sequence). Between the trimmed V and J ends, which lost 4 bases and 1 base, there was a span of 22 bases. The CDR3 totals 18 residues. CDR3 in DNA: TGTGCCACCAGCATTCACCCCAGTAGCCAATTAATTAACTATGGCTACACCTTC. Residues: CATSIHPSSQLINYGYTF.

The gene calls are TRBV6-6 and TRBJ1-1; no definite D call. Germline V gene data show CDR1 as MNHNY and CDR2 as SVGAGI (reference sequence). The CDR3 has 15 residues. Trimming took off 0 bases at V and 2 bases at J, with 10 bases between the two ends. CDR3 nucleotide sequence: TGTGCCAGCAGTTACTCGGTCACAGTAAACACTGAAGCTTTCTTT. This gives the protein CASSYSVTVNTEAFF.

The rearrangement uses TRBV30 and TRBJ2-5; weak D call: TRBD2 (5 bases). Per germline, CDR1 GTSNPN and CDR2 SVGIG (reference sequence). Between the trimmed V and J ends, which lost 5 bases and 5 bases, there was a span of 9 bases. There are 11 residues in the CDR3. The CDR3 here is CAWHWRETQYF. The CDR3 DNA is TGTGCCTGGCACTGGAGGGAGACCCAGTACTTC.

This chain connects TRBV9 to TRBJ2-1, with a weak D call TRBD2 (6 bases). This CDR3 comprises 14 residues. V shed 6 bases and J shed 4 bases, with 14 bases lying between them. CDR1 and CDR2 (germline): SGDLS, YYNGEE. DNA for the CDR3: TGTGCCAGCAACTTGGGGGACTCTTACAATGAGCAGTTCTTC. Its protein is CASNLGDSYNEQFF. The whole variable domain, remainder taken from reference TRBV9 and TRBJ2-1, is DSGVTQTPKHLITATGQRVTLRCSPRSGDLSVYWYQQSLDQGLQFLIQYYNGEERAKGNILERFSAQQFPDLHSELNLSSLELGDSALYFCASNLGDSYNEQFFGPGTRLTVL.

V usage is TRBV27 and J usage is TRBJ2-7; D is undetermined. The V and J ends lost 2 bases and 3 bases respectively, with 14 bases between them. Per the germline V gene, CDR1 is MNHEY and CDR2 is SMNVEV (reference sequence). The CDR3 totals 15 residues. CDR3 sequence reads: CASSLGAPLNYEQYF. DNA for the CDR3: TGTGCCAGCAGTTTAGGAGCCCCTTTAAACTACGAGCAGTACTTC.

CDR3 protein: CASSEAAGGAEAFF. CDR3 DNA sequence: TGTGCCAGCAGTGAAGCGGCGGGGGGGGCTGAAGCTTTCTTT. The rearrangement links TRBV6-1 to TRBJ1-1, with D perhaps matching TRBD1 (5 bases). Germline V gene data show CDR1 as MNHNS and CDR2 as SASEGT. V shed 0 bases and J shed 6 bases, with 11 bases lying between them. This CDR3 contains 14 residues.

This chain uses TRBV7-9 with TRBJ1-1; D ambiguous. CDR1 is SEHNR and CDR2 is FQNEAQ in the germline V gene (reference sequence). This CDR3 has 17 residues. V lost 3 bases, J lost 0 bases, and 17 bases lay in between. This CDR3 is CASSLSPSQPLNTEAFF. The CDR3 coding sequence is TGTGCCAGCAGCTTGTCGCCATCCCAGCCGTTGAACACTGAAGCTTTCTTT.

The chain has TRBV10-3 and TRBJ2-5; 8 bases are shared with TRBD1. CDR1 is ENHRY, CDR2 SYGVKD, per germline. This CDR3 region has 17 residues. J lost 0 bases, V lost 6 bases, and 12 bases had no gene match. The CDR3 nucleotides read TGTGCCATCAGGAAGGGAACAGGGGGTTTCAACCAAGAGACCCAGTACTTC. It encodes CAIRKGTGGFNQETQYF.

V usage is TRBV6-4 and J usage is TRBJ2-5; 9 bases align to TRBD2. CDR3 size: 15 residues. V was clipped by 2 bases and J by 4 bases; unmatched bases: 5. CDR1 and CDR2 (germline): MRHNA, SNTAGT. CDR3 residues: CASSDVAGEGETQYF. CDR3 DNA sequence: TGTGCCAGCAGTGACGTAGCGGGAGAGGGAGAGACCCAGTACTTC.

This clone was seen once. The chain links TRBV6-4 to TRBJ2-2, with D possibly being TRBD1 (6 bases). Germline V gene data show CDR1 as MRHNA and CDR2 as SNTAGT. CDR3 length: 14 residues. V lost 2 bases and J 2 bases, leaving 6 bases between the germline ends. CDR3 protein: CASSDGTNTGELFF. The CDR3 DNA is TGTGCCAGCAGTGACGGGACAAACACCGGGGAGCTGTTTTTT.

The CDR3 coding sequence is TGTGCCAGCAGCTTTCGGGACAGGGGACACTACGAGCAGTACTTC. It yields the protein CASSFRDRGHYEQYF. This chain joins TRBV7-8 and TRBJ2-7; TRBD1 matches at 10 bases. CDR3 size: 15 residues. The J segment lost 3 bases and the V segment lost 3 bases, leaving 5 bases of the junction unmatched. The germline V gene has CDR1 SGHVS and CDR2 FQNEAQ.

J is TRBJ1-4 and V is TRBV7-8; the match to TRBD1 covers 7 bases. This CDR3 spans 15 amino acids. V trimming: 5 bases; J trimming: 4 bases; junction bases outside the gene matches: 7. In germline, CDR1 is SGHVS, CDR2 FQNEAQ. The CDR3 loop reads CASSAQGGLNEKLFF. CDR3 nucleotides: TGTGCCAGCAGCGCCCAGGGGGGGCTTAATGAAAAACTGTTTTTT.